The entry that follows covers one TCR beta chain sequence. Its antigen is not identified. No donor had other autoimmune disease, uncontrolled infection, pregnancy or lactation. PBMCs stemmed from roughly 9.4 ml of fresh peripheral blood. RNA transcripts were the template, and TCR beta CDR3 regions were amplified from them. First-round RT-PCR used HTBI primers; second-round multiplex PCR followed. Using its own MiXCR run on the multiplex PCR reads, TCRdb lists one record per CDR3 protein. The sample includes 240,000 or so distinct CDR3 sequences, 45% to 55% of them seen just once. This record comes from a study of Graves' ophthalmopathy and Graves' hyperthyroidism. Study outcomes and limitations: A roughly 81% specificity and roughly 90% sensitivity were achieved by a 13-signature model that separated ophthalmopathy from stable hyperthyroidism. Blood contained most expanded thyroid clonotypes exceeding 0.001 frequency.

Germline loops: CDR1 MNHEY, CDR2 SVGAGI. The CDR3 loop spans 15 amino acids. Trimming cost V 4 bases and J 4 bases; bases outside gene matches: 8. The sequence derives from an adult man with Graves' ophthalmopathy. The sample consisted of peripheral blood. The V and J genes are TRBV6-5 and TRBJ1-2; TRBD1 matches at 8 bases. The CDR3 region is CASSLTRTGIYGYTF. CDR3 DNA sequence: TGTGCCAGCAGTTTGACCCGGACAGGGATCTATGGCTACACCTTC.